One and the same sample provided the 8 T cell receptor beta chains below, sequenced in a study of shared clonotypes between healthy human individuals. Clones were read by immunoSEQ multiplex PCR, and TCRdb kept only the in-frame ones, dropping some. The table lists fewer than 1.4 million clones, 78% of them singletons. The specimen sequenced was memory CD4+ T cells from PBMCs. Noted subset: CD45RA-negative fraction. These receptors were obtained from a man between 18 and 29 years old in good health. Some clones in this sample may be carry-over from other donors' samples.

As for this clone: A much larger clonotype is one base distant, so this may be a read error. The sample holds other DNA sequences that translate to the same CDR3. This chain uses TRBV30 with TRBJ2-1; D possibly uses TRBD1 or TRBD2 (7 bases each). The germline V gene has CDR1 GTSNPN and CDR2 SVGIG (reference sequence). This CDR3 is built from 13 residues. In DNA form, the CDR3 reads TGTGCCTGGGGGCAGGGGGACTACAACGAGCAGTTCTTC. Amino acid sequence: CAWGQGDYNEQFF.

With regard to this clone: Additional DNA sequences in this sample encode the identical CDR3. The V call is TRBV20-1, the J call TRBJ1-3; no clear D gene. V was pared by 6 bases and J by 4 bases, with 7 bases between. This CDR3 contains 11 residues. The germline gives CDR1 DFQATT, CDR2 SNEGSKA (reference sequence). Here the CDR3 DNA reads TGCAGTGCCAGATCCGGAAACACCATATATTTT. Translation: CSARSGNTIYF.

The chain joins TRBV28 to TRBJ1-2; the D gene is possibly TRBD1 (6 bases). V was clipped by 6 bases and J by 8 bases, with 13 bases between them. The CDR3 is 12 residues long. Per germline, CDR1 MDHEN and CDR2 SYDVKM. Here the CDR3 reads CASSPFTGGYTF. CDR3 nucleotides: TGTGCCAGCAGCCCGTTTACAGGGGGCTACACCTTC.

CDR3 amino acids: CASSLESPSRDYGYTF. The CDR3 bases are TGTGCCAGCAGCTTAGAGTCACCGAGCAGGGACTATGGCTACACCTTC. The rearrangement joins TRBV11-2 to TRBJ1-2, with D perhaps matching TRBD1 (5 bases). The CDR3 length is 16 residues. Germline CDR1 and CDR2: SGHAT and FQNNGV. V lost 0 bases to trimming and J lost 3 bases, with 14 bases between them.

The chain links TRBV2 to TRBJ2-7; 12 bases align to TRBD2. Trimming removed 10 bases from V and 3 bases from J; junction bases left unmatched: 7. The CDR3 has 14 residues. Germline-derived CDR1 and CDR2 are SNHLY and FYNNEI. As DNA, the CDR3 is TGTGCCACCGAGACTAGCGGGAGTCGCTACGAGCAGTACTTC. Residues: CATETSGSRYEQYF.

Turning to this clone: This may arise from a read error, as a much more abundant clone is one base away. Distinct nucleotide sequences in the sample also encode this CDR3. The chain links TRBV27 to TRBJ2-3, with D perhaps matching TRBD2 (5 bases). The V gene's germline CDR1 is MNHEY and CDR2 SMNVEV (reference sequence). CDR3 length: 9 residues. CDR3 nucleotide sequence: TGTCCCGTAGCGGATACGCAGTATTTT. It yields the protein CPVADTQYF.

With regard to this clone: Other DNA sequences from this sample encode an identical CDR3 as well. The rearrangement uses TRBV7-2 and TRBJ2-1; D possibly corresponds to TRBD2 (6 bases). V was clipped by 5 bases and J by 1 base, with 9 bases between them. CDR1 is SGHTA and CDR2 is FQGNSA in the germline V gene. CDR3 length: 14 amino acids. This chain's CDR3 is CASSPGTSYNEQFF. The CDR3 nucleotides are TGTGCCAGCAGCCCTGGGACTTCCTACAATGAGCAGTTCTTC. The whole variable domain, remainder taken from reference TRBV7-2 and TRBJ2-1, is GAGVSQSPSNKVTEKGKDVELRCDPISGHTALYWYRQSLGQGLEFLIYFQGNSAPDKSGLPSDRFSAERTGGSVSTLTIQRTQQEDSAVYLCASSPGTSYNEQFFGPGTRLTVL.

This chain links TRBV7-6 with TRBJ1-1; 7 bases agree with TRBD1. This CDR3 spans 15 amino acids. Germline trimming cut 5 bases from V and 4 bases from J; bases unmatched to any gene: 10. Per the germline V gene, CDR1 is SGHVS and CDR2 is FNYEAQ. CDR3 loop: CASSQIGQVVTEAFF. The CDR3 nucleotides read TGTGCCAGCAGCCAGATCGGACAGGTAGTCACTGAAGCTTTCTTT.